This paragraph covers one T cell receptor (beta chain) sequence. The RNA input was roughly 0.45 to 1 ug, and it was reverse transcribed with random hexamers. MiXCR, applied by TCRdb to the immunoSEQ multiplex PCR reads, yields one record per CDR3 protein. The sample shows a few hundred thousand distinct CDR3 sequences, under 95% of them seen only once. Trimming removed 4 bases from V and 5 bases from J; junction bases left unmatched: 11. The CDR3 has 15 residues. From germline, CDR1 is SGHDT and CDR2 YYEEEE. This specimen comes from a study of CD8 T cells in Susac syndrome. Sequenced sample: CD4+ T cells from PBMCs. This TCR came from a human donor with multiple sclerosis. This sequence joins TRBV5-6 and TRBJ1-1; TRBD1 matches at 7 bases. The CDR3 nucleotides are TGTGCCAGCAGCGGACGAAAGGGGGCGCGGACTGAAGCTTTCTTT. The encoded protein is CASSGRKGARTEAFF.